Below, 20 T cell receptor beta chains from the same sample are listed, as sequenced in a study of Ad26.COV2.S vaccination and SARS-CoV-2 variants. Clones were read by immunoSEQ multiplex PCR, and TCRdb kept only the in-frame ones, dropping some. The sample lists 400,000 to 450,000 clones; roughly 87% were seen once. The treatment was: 19 received Ad26.COV2.S at low or high dose, single or two shots; 5 received placebo; per-sample allocation not given. Sampling took place 63 days after the first vaccine or placebo injection. This material consisted of peripheral blood, taken in a trial of Ad26.COV2.S vaccine versus placebo. The receptors come from a person aged 18-60 years who received the Ad26.COV2.S COVID-19 vaccine or a placebo.

The chain uses TRBV7-2 and TRBJ1-5; D is ambiguous. The CDR3 length is 14 residues. V shed 1 base and J shed 2 bases, with 6 bases lying between them. Looked up from germline, CDR1 is SGHTA and CDR2 is FQGNSA. The CDR3 bases are TGTGCCAGCAGCTTAGGCCTCGGCAATCAGCCCCAGCATTTT. The encoded protein is CASSLGLGNQPQHF.

The rearrangement links TRBV7-2 to TRBJ2-1; D is unresolved. Germline loops: CDR1 SGHTA, CDR2 FQGNSA. The CDR3 spans 12 residues. V was clipped by 5 bases and J by 10 bases, with 12 bases between them. CDR3 DNA sequence: TGTGCCAGCAGCATCAACACTCGCGAGCAGTTCTTC. The encoded protein is CASSINTREQFF.

This CDR3 is CASSFSTGFEQYF. The CDR3 region has the DNA TGTGCCAGCAGCTTTTCAACAGGGTTCGAGCAGTACTTC. This rearrangement joins TRBV11-3 to TRBJ2-7; D is possibly TRBD1 (6 bases). V lost 3 bases and J 6 bases, leaving 12 bases between the germline ends. Germline CDR1 reads SGHNT; CDR2 reads YENEEA. The CDR3 runs 13 residues.

The chain joins TRBV5-5 to TRBJ2-7; 9 nucleotides agree with TRBD1. The CDR3 totals 14 residues. V lost 3 bases to trimming and J lost 2 bases; unmatched junction nucleotides: 3. Germline V lookup: CDR1 SGHKS, CDR2 YYEKEE (reference sequence). This chain's CDR3 is CASSWGQGTYEQYF. CDR3 sequence (DNA): TGTGCCAGCAGCTGGGGACAGGGAACCTACGAGCAGTACTTC.

In its sample, this clone was seen a few times. This chain connects TRBV9 to TRBJ2-2, with D possibly TRBD2 on 6 matching bases. CDR1 SGDLS and CDR2 YYNGEE come from the germline V gene. The V end was cut by 4 bases, the J end by 0 bases, with 16 bases between. This CDR3 contains 17 residues. The CDR3 reads CASSPRRGFPNTGELFF. Here the CDR3 DNA reads TGTGCCAGCAGCCCCAGGCGGGGTTTCCCGAACACCGGGGAGCTGTTTTTT.

This clone was picked up a small number of times. This sequence joins TRBV3-1 (or the pseudogene TRBV3-2) and TRBJ1-1; possibly TRBD1 for D (6 bases). Germline values: CDR1 LGHDT, CDR2 YNNKEL (reference sequence). This CDR3 has 12 residues. Between the trimmed V and J ends, which lost 4 bases and 6 bases, there was a span of 9 bases. The CDR3 region is CASSLRTAEAFF. CDR3 DNA sequence: TGTGCCAGCAGCCTCCGGACAGCTGAAGCTTTCTTT.

The V call is TRBV4-2, the J call TRBJ2-1; D unclear. This CDR3 is built from 13 residues. V lost 5 bases to trimming and J lost 7 bases, with 12 bases between them. In germline, CDR1 is LGHNA, CDR2 YNFKEQ. CDR3 region: CASSSPPVNEQFF. CDR3 DNA sequence: TGTGCCAGCAGCTCCCCGCCGGTTAATGAGCAGTTCTTC.

The rearrangement joins TRBV14 to TRBJ2-1, with 9 bases that match TRBD2. The germline gives CDR1 SGHDN, CDR2 FVKESK. The CDR3 extends over 15 amino acids. Trimming cost V 3 bases and J 5 bases; bases outside gene matches: 5. The CDR3 DNA reads TGTGCCAGCAGCCAGCGGGAGGGCCTCAACAATGAGCAGTTCTTC. Translated: CASSQREGLNNEQFF.

V gene TRBV27 combines with J gene TRBJ2-3; 11 bases fit TRBD2. The CDR3 totals 17 residues. J was trimmed by 4 bases and V by 6 bases; bases with no gene match: 12. Per germline, CDR1 MNHEY and CDR2 SMNVEV (reference sequence). CDR3 in DNA: TGTGCCAGCAGATTGTATCTAGCGGGAGGTAGCGCAGATACGCAGTATTTT. It encodes CASRLYLAGGSADTQYF.

This clone was recorded once. The rearrangement uses TRBV11-2 and TRBJ2-5; D gene uncertain. V lost 3 bases and J 5 bases, leaving 13 bases between the germline ends. CDR3 length equals 14 residues. From germline, CDR1 is SGHAT and CDR2 FQNNGV. The CDR3 DNA reads TGTGCCAGCAGCTTTACCGGGTATGGGGAGACCCAGTACTTC. This gives the protein CASSFTGYGETQYF.

This chain connects TRBV11-2 to TRBJ2-7; TRBD2 agrees at 8 bases. Germline-derived CDR1 and CDR2 are SGHAT and FQNNGV. This CDR3 has 16 residues. Trimming at V came to 2 bases and at J to 3 bases, leaving 9 bases not matched to a gene. The DNA for the CDR3 is TGTGCCAGCAGCTTAAGCGCAGCGGGAGTAGTCTACGAGCAGTACTTC. Amino acids: CASSLSAAGVVYEQYF. The full variable domain, completed using reference TRBV11-2 and TRBJ2-7, is EAGVAQSPRYKIIEKRQSVAFWCNPISGHATLYWYQQILGQGPKLLIQFQNNGVVDDSQLPKDRFSAERLKGVDSTLKIQPAKLEDSAVYLCASSLSAAGVVYEQYFGPGTRLTVT.

This chain connects TRBV30 to TRBJ2-7, with TRBD2 identical over 7 bases. J was trimmed by 0 bases and V by 0 bases; bases with no gene match: 2. Germline CDR1 and CDR2: GTSNPN and SVGIG (reference sequence). The CDR3 is 14 amino acids. The CDR3 DNA reads as TGTGCCTGGAGTGTAGGCGGGAGCTCCTACGAGCAGTACTTC. Its translation: CAWSVGGSSYEQYF. Looking up the rest from reference TRBV30 and TRBJ2-7 gives the full variable domain: SQTIHQWPATLVQPVGSPLSLECTVEGTSNPNLYWYRQAAGRGLQLLFYSVGIGQISSEVPQNLSASRPQDRQFILSSKKLLLSDSGFYLCAWSVGGSSYEQYFGPGTRLTVT.

The V and J genes are TRBV6-2 or TRBV6-3 and TRBJ2-7; 12 nucleotides agree with TRBD2. The CDR3 is 16 amino acids. The germline CDR1 and CDR2 sequences are MNHEY and SVGEGT. V lost 0 bases to trimming and J lost 5 bases; unmatched junction nucleotides: 5. CDR3 coding DNA: TGTGCCAGCAGTTACTCTCTAGCGGGAGGGCCTGACGAGCAGTACTTC. Translation gives CASSYSLAGGPDEQYF.

This clone has only a few counts. V gene TRBV30 combines with J gene TRBJ2-2; TRBD2 matches at 10 bases. CDR1 is GTSNPN and CDR2 is SVGIG in the germline V gene (reference sequence). The ends lost 5 bases at V and 5 bases at J; junction bases unmatched: 5. This CDR3 has 14 residues. The CDR3: CAWQGLARTGELFF. In nucleotides, the CDR3 is TGTGCCTGGCAGGGACTAGCGAGAACCGGGGAGCTGTTTTTT. Supplemented by reference TRBV30 and TRBJ2-2, the full variable domain reads SQTIHQWPATLVQPVGSPLSLECTVEGTSNPNLYWYRQAAGRGLQLLFYSVGIGQISSEVPQNLSASRPQDRQFILSSKKLLLSDSGFYLCAWQGLARTGELFFGEGSRLTVL.

Notes on this clone: The identical CDR3 is also encoded by other nucleotide sequences in the sample. The chain recombines TRBV28 with TRBJ1-5; the match to TRBD1 covers 8 bases. CDR1 is MDHEN and CDR2 is SYDVKM in the germline V gene. The CDR3 extends over 14 amino acids. The J segment lost 5 bases and the V segment lost 3 bases, leaving 3 bases of the junction unmatched. This CDR3 is CASSFGQGYQPQHF. As DNA, the CDR3 is TGTGCCAGCAGTTTTGGACAGGGCTATCAGCCCCAGCATTTT.

The chain joins TRBV9 to TRBJ2-7, with D unresolved. In germline, CDR1 is SGDLS, CDR2 YYNGEE. Trimming took 0 bases from V and 3 from J, leaving 10 bases between them. CDR3 length: 14 residues. The CDR3, as DNA: TGTGCCAGCAGCGTAGGAGGAACCCACTACGAGCAGTACTTC. It specifies CASSVGGTHYEQYF.

This clone was seen only once. The chain couples TRBV7-3 to TRBJ2-3; 7 bases are a match to TRBD2. The CDR3 is 15 amino acids. The J segment lost 3 bases and the V segment lost 5 bases, leaving 8 bases of the junction unmatched. Germline lookup yields CDR1 SGHTA and CDR2 FQGTGA. The CDR3 DNA sequence: TGTGCCAGCAGCCCCGAGGGAGCGGGAACAGATACGCAGTATTTT. Translating gives CASSPEGAGTDTQYF.

V is TRBV4-2 and J is TRBJ1-3; D is perhaps TRBD1 (6 bases). The CDR3 contains 15 residues. The germline V gene has CDR1 LGHNA and CDR2 YNFKEQ. Trimming stripped 1 base from V and 8 bases from J, with 15 bases between. CDR3 amino acids: CASSQVGTYPDTIYF. CDR3 DNA: TGTGCCAGCAGCCAAGTCGGGACATACCCCGACACCATATATTTT.

This chain joins TRBV19 and TRBJ2-3, with TRBD2 as a possible D gene (6 bases). This CDR3 contains 14 residues. The V and J ends lost 5 bases and 2 bases respectively, with 11 bases between them. Germline values: CDR1 LNHDA, CDR2 SQIVND (reference sequence). The DNA of the CDR3 is TGTGCCAGTAGTTCGGGGGAGATCACAGATACGCAGTATTTT. It translates to CASSSGEITDTQYF.

This chain uses TRBV28 with TRBJ1-2; possible D gene TRBD1, 5 bases. Germline V gene lookup returns CDR1 MDHEN and CDR2 SYDVKM. The CDR3 has 15 residues. Trimming cost V 10 bases and J 4 bases, with 22 bases left between them. The CDR3, as DNA: TGTGCCACTTCGAAGTCTCGGGACGGGCGCTATGGCTACACCTTC. Protein: CATSKSRDGRYGYTF.